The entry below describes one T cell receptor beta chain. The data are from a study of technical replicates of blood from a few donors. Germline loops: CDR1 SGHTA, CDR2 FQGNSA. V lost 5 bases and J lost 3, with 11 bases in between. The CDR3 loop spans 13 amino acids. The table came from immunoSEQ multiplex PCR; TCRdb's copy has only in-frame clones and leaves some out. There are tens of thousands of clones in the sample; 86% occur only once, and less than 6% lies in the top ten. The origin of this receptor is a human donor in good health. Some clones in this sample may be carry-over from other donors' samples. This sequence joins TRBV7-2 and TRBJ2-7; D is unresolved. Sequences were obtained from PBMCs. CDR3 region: CASSVTRNYEQYF. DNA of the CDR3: TGTGCCAGCAGCGTGACTCGCAACTACGAGCAGTACTTC. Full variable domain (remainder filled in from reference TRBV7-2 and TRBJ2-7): GAGVSQSPSNKVTEKGKDVELRCDPISGHTALYWYRQSLGQGLEFLIYFQGNSAPDKSGLPSDRFSAERTGGSVSTLTIQRTQQEDSAVYLCASSVTRNYEQYFGPGTRLTVT.